Listed here are 2 T cell receptor beta chains from one sample, sequenced in a study of shared clonotypes between healthy human individuals. The table came from immunoSEQ multiplex PCR; TCRdb's copy has only in-frame clones and leaves some out. Of about 480,000 clones listed, almost 80% are singletons. Sequencing used PBMCs. These TCRs come from a woman between 40 and 55 years old in good health. Some clones in this sample may be carry-over from other donors' samples.

As to this clone: Other DNA sequences in the sample encode the same CDR3. The chain has TRBV19 and TRBJ1-5; TRBD1 might be the D (6 bases). This CDR3 is 14 amino acids long. The V and J ends lost 4 bases and 5 bases respectively, with 12 bases between them. Germline lookup yields CDR1 LNHDA and CDR2 SQIVND (reference sequence). CDR3 loop: CASSTDSVYQPQHF. The DNA for the CDR3 is TGTGCCAGTAGTACGGACAGCGTGTATCAGCCCCAGCATTTT. Full variable domain (rest looked up from reference TRBV19 and TRBJ1-5): DGGITQSPKYLFRKEGQNVTLSCEQNLNHDAMYWYRQDPGQGLRLIYYSQIVNDFQKGDIAEGYSVSREKKESFPLTVTSAQKNPTAFYLCASSTDSVYQPQHFGDGTRLSIL.

The rearrangement joins TRBV4-1 to TRBJ2-7, with D unclear. The CDR3 has 15 residues. Trimming left V 1 base short and J 6 bases short, with 16 bases between. CDR1 and CDR2 (germline): MGHRA, YSYEKL. DNA of the CDR3: TGCGCCAGCAGCCAAGGACCAGGCCGCACGGCCGAGCAGTACTTC. This encodes CASSQGPGRTAEQYF.